This is a list of T cell receptor beta chains from one sample in a study of cytomegalovirus exposure and HLA in healthy donors. The table came from immunoSEQ multiplex PCR; TCRdb's copy has only in-frame clones and leaves some out. The sample includes about 130,000 clones, 77% seen only once; the top ten take nearly 4%. The specimen was PBMCs. Source of these receptors: a male donor in good health and CMV-seronegative. The CDR3 runs from the conserved cysteine through the conserved F or W. Some rows mark clone size as missing; the rest say once, few, many or name a class of expanded clone.

TRBV6-1	-	TRBJ1-5	CASSEARTGGQPQHF
TRBV4-1	-	TRBJ2-3	CASSQAAGGRTDTQYF
TRBV5-8	once	TRBJ1-5	CASSLVGGFVQPQHF
TRBV19	-	TRBJ2-7	CASSTRGQGDVEQYF
TRBV15	-	TRBJ2-6	CATSRQTGQGAPGANVLTF
TRBV7-8	-	TRBJ1-1	CASSLQQVPNTEAFF
TRBV9	-	TRBJ2-5	CASSPYTKETQYF
TRBV5-8	-	-	CASSIHEQYF
TRBV10-1	few	TRBJ2-3	CASSELAGGTQYF
TRBV5-1	few	TRBJ2-7	CASTPSSYEQYF
TRBV7-6	few	TRBJ1-1	CASSQLNTEAFF
TRBV27	-	TRBJ1-3	CASSPYRGTGNTIYF
TRBV18	-	TRBJ2-5	CASSPPGFPQETQYF
TRBV6-1	-	TRBJ2-3	CASSETSGGADTQYF
TRBV4-2	-	TRBJ1-3	CASSQPTGGLDTIYF
TRBV19	-	TRBJ1-6	CASTITGVNSPLHF
TRBV15	-	TRBJ2-7	CATSRDPLAGLYEQYF
TRBV7-6	-	TRBJ1-1	CASSLAPQGNTEAFF
TRBV5-1	-	TRBJ2-7	CASSNGLAGDEQYF
TRBV15	-	TRBJ1-2	CATRSPGGGYTF
TRBV19	-	TRBJ2-3	CASSKVGILSTDTQYF
TRBV18	-	TRBJ2-5	CASSPGYGETQYF
TRBV11-3	-	TRBJ2-7	CASSLSGGANYEQYF
TRBV30	-	TRBJ1-1	CAWSGLGDRLMNTEAFF
TRBV11-3	-	TRBJ2-3	CASSSGLAGIGRDTQYF
TRBV6-1	-	TRBJ2-2	CASSWGTSGTGELFF
TRBV7-9	-	TRBJ2-1	CANAPGTTNNEQFF
TRBV4-3	-	TRBJ1-2	CASSRGQAASGYTF
TRBV7-2	-	TRBJ1-2	CASSLGGIDYGYTF
TRBV6-1	-	TRBJ1-5	CASTTRGPQPQHF
TRBV27	-	TRBJ1-2	CASSTDWQNYGYTF
TRBV4-2	few	TRBJ2-2	CASSQVKGKTGELFF
TRBV5-1	-	TRBJ2-1	CASQTEGGEQFF
TRBV29-1	-	TRBJ2-7	CSLRTGDFYKQYF
TRBV10-3	-	TRBJ2-5	CAISEGEAGPETQYF
TRBV7-9	-	TRBJ2-3	CSSSLSASGTADTQYF
TRBV4-1	-	TRBJ1-2	CASSQGYRAVDGYTF
TRBV7-3	-	TRBJ2-2	CASSLNAESGELFF
TRBV29-1	-	TRBJ2-1	CSVEGLAVNEQFF
TRBV6-1	-	TRBJ2-1	CASSDLGQWNEQFF
TRBV27	-	TRBJ1-5	CASSLTRDSNQPQHF
TRBV15	few	TRBJ1-2	CATSREQKWNNYGYTF
TRBV7-2	-	-	CASSLDPPLASSSYEQYF
TRBV27	-	TRBJ1-5	CASRRLTRDRGLMGNQPQHF
TRBV25-1	few	TRBJ1-1	CASTHERTGGFFF
TRBV7-8	-	TRBJ2-4	CASSPTTSGSLDIQYF
TRBV7-9	-	-	CASSMTSGRAGTYEQYF
TRBV5-4	few	TRBJ2-7	CASSTELDQAYEQYF
TRBV5-1	once	TRBJ2-7	CASSRTSGGLEQYF
TRBV27	-	TRBJ2-7	CASSTSGPRVYEQYF
TRBV2	-	TRBJ1-5	CASKGQGHLNQPQHF
TRBV27	-	TRBJ2-7	CASTGQVGEQYF
TRBV10-3	-	TRBJ1-2	CAILPSRTVGPLGYGYTF
TRBV11-3	-	TRBJ2-3	CASSPRSSTDTQYF
TRBV5-1	-	TRBJ2-3	CASSLAVLGLAGGRTDTQYF